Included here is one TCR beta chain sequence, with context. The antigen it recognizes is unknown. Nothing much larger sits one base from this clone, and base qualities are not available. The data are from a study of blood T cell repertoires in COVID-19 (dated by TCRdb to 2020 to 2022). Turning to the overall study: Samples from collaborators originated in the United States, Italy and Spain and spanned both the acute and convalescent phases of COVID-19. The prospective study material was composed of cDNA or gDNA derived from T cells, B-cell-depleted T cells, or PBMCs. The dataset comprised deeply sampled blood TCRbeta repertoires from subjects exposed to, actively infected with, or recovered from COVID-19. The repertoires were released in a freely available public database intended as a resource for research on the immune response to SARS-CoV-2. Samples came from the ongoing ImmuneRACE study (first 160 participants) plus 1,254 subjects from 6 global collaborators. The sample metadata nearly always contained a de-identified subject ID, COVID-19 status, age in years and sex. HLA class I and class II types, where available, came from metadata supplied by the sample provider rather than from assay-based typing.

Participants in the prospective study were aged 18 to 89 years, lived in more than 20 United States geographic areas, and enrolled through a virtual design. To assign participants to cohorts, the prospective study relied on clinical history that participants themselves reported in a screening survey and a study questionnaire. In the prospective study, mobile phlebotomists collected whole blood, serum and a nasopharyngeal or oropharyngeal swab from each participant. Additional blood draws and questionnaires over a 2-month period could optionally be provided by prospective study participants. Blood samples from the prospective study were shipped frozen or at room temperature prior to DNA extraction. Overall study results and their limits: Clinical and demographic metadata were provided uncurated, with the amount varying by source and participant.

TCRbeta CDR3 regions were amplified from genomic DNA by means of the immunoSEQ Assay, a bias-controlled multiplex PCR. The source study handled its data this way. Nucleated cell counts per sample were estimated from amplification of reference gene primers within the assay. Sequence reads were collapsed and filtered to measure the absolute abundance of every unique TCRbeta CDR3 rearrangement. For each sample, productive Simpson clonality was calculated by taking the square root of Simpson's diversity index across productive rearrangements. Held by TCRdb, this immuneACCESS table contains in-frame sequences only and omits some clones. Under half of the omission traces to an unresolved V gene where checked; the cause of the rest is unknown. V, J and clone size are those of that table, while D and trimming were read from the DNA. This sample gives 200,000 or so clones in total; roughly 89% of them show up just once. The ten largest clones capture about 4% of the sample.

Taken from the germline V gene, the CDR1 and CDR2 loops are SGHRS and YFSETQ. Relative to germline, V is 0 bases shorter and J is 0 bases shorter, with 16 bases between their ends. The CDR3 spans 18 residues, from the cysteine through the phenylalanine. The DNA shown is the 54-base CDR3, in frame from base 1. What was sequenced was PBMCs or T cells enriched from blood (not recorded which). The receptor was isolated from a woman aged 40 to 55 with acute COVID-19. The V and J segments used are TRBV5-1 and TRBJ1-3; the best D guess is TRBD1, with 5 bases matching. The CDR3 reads CASSLGGGGFTSGNTIYF. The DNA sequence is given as TGCGCCAGCAGCTTGGGCGGGGGGGGTTTTACCTCTGGAAACACCATATATTTT. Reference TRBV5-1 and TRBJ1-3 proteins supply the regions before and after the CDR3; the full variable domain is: KAGVTQTPRYLIKTRGQQVTLSCSPISGHRSVSWYQQTPGQGLQFLFEYFSETQRNKGNFPGRFSGRQFSNSRSEMNVSTLELGDSALYLCASSLGGGGFTSGNTIYFGEGSWLTVV.